In its sample, the clone carrying this T cell receptor beta chain was seen once. Its matching antigen is unknown. These data come from a study of graft-versus-host responses after intestinal transplantation. Across the study: All recipients got anti-thymocyte globulin induction, then tacrolimus and steroids for approximately three years.

Germline loops: CDR1 GTSNPN, CDR2 SVGIG (reference sequence). Trimming took 3 bases from V and 3 from J, leaving 6 bases between them. The CDR3 runs to 12 residues. Points from the study as a whole: Early after transplant, HvG clones declined as circulating GvH clones peaked. Recipient bone marrow held GvH clones, some seen earlier in ileum or blood.

Clones were read by immunoSEQ multiplex PCR, and TCRdb kept only the in-frame ones, dropping some. The data show tens of thousands of clones, 90% to 95% seen once. The starting material was unstimulated CD8+ T cells sorted from spleen or lymph node cells, obtained before intestinal transplant. The sequence derives from a human donor who received an intestinal transplant. The chain couples TRBV30 to TRBJ2-1, with D hard to call. This chain's CDR3 is CAWRTVYNEQFF. CDR3 nucleotides: TGTGCCTGGAGAACGGTCTACAATGAGCAGTTCTTC.